A selection of T cell receptor beta chains follows, all from one sample in a study of T cells in Graves' hyperthyroidism and ophthalmopathy. Using its own MiXCR run on the multiplex PCR reads, TCRdb lists one record per CDR3 protein. This sample has about 270,000 distinct CDR3 sequences, with less than 30% found just once. Sequenced sample: blood. Receptors originate from a man aged 35-49 years with Graves' hyperthyroidism that later progressed to Graves' ophthalmopathy. Both conserved end residues are part of each CDR3. Each record gives: D gene, clone size, V gene, J gene, CDR3 protein, CDR3 DNA. A D gene is named only where the DNA matches it firmly. A clone size is listed for some rows: how often the clone was seen (once, few, many), or a class if it is expanded.

>NA|many|TRBV20-1|TRBJ1-5
CSARTSGPSPQHF
TGCAGTGCCAGGACCAGTGGCCCCTCGCCCCAGCATTTT
>NA|many|TRBV3-1|TRBJ2-7
CASSQDLIASEQYF
TGTGCCAGCAGCCAAGATCTAATAGCATCCGAGCAGTACTTC
>TRBD1|many|TRBV19|TRBJ2-5
CASSYRDRYQETQYF
TGTGCCAGTAGTTACCGGGACAGGTACCAAGAGACCCAGTACTTC
>NA|once|TRBV27|TRBJ2-5
CASSPYGETQYF
TGTGCCAGCAGCCCGTACGGAGAGACCCAGTACTTC
>NA|once|TRBV6-2/TRBV6-3|TRBJ2-7
CASTLMGADEQYF
TGTGCCAGCACACTGATGGGGGCGGACGAGCAGTACTTC
>NA|many|TRBV18|TRBJ1-1
CASLRSVAMNTEAFF
TGTGCCAGCCTCCGATCGGTGGCCATGAACACTGAAGCTTTCTTT
>NA|many|TRBV12-3/TRBV12-4|TRBJ1-1
CASSLWGRNTEAFF
TGTGCCAGCAGTTTATGGGGGAGGAACACTGAAGCTTTCTTT
>NA|many|TRBV7-2|TRBJ2-5
CASSSVPSQETQYF
TGTGCCAGCAGCTCCGTACCCTCCCAGGAGACCCAGTACTTC
>NA|many|TRBV30|TRBJ2-5
CACPSRRSQETQYF
TGTGCCTGTCCGTCTCGCAGGTCCCAAGAGACCCAGTACTTC
>NA|many|TRBV7-9|TRBJ1-1
CASSTWATKNTEAFF
TGTGCCAGCAGCACCTGGGCCACTAAGAACACTGAAGCTTTCTTT
>NA|many|TRBV6-1|TRBJ1-1
CASTRGRAFF
TGTGCCAGCACCCGAGGGAGGGCTTTCTTT
>TRBD1|many|TRBV12-3/TRBV12-4|TRBJ2-7
CASSYRQGNEQYF
TGTGCCAGCAGTTACCGACAGGGGAACGAGCAGTACTTC
>TRBD2|NA|TRBV12-5|TRBJ2-7
CASGLVPGGLAGGSSYEQYF
TGTGCTAGTGGTTTGGTACCCGGTGGGCTAGCGGGAGGTAGCTCCTACGAGCAGTACTTC
>NA|NA|TRBV20-1|TRBJ1-1
CSARRADIVNTEAFF
TGCAGTGCTAGGCGGGCAGATATTGTGAACACTGAAGCTTTCTTT
>TRBD1|NA|TRBV9|TRBJ1-1
CASSAKGQGTTEAFF
TGTGCCAGCAGCGCAAAGGGACAGGGGACCACTGAAGCTTTCTTT
>NA|NA|TRBV2|TRBJ2-2
CASHSGAMNTGELFF
TGTGCCAGCCATTCAGGGGCAATGAACACCGGGGAGCTGTTTTTT
>TRBD1|many|TRBV20-1|TRBJ1-1
CSAREDRGTEAFF
TGCAGTGCTAGAGAGGACAGGGGGACTGAAGCTTTCTTT
>TRBD2|NA|TRBV28|TRBJ2-5
CASSSNLAGVGETQYF
TGTGCCAGCAGTTCCAACCTAGCGGGAGTAGGAGAGACCCAGTACTTC
>NA|many|TRBV12-3/TRBV12-4|TRBJ2-6
CASSLGGAGANVLTF
TGTGCCAGCAGTTTAGGGGGCGCAGGGGCCAACGTCCTGACTTTC
>TRBD2|NA|TRBV20-1|TRBJ2-7
CSARDPESGISYEQYF
TGCAGTGCTAGAGATCCCGAGAGCGGGATATCCTACGAGCAGTACTTC
>TRBD1|many|TRBV6-1|TRBJ2-4
CASSEALRDRGAIQYF
TGTGCCAGCAGTGAAGCGCTTCGGGACAGGGGGGCGATTCAGTACTTC
>TRBD1|many|TRBV7-6|TRBJ1-1
CASSSTGEAFF
TGTGCCAGCAGCTCGACAGGGGAAGCTTTCTTT
>TRBD2|many|TRBV12-3/TRBV12-4|TRBJ2-7
CASSPRTSGSYEQYF
TGTGCCAGCAGTCCCCGGACTAGCGGGAGCTACGAGCAGTACTTC
>TRBD2|many|TRBV12-3/TRBV12-4|TRBJ2-7
CASSFITSGKLQQYF
TGTGCCAGCAGTTTTATAACTAGCGGAAAACTCCAGCAGTACTTC
>TRBD1|NA|TRBV28|TRBJ2-4
CASSPGTGVIQYF
TGTGCCAGCAGTCCCGGGACAGGGGTCATTCAGTACTTC
>NA|NA|TRBV28|TRBJ1-2
CASSLVGQNYGYTF
TGTGCCAGCAGTTTAGTCGGACAGAACTATGGCTACACCTTC
>NA|NA|TRBV12-3/TRBV12-4|TRBJ1-2
CASSLGTGHGYTF
TGTGCCAGCAGTTTAGGCACTGGGCACGGCTACACCTTC
>NA|NA|TRBV4-1|TRBJ2-5
CASSQDYRQETQYF
TGCGCCAGCAGCCAAGATTATAGACAAGAGACCCAGTACTTC
>TRBD2|many|TRBV10-3|TRBJ2-7
CAISGTSEEQYF
TGTGCCATCAGTGGAACTAGCGAAGAGCAGTACTTC
>TRBD2|many|TRBV4-1|TRBJ2-2
CASSQDYAASGSTGELFF
TGCGCCAGCAGCCAAGATTACGCGGCTAGCGGGAGCACCGGGGAGCTGTTTTTT
>NA|many|TRBV28|TRBJ1-1
CATRLGMNTEAFF
TGTGCCACCCGCCTGGGGATGAACACTGAAGCTTTCTTT
>TRBD2|many|TRBV20-1|TRBJ2-2
CSASSGRRGTGELFF
TGCAGTGCTAGCAGCGGGAGGCGGGGGACCGGGGAGCTGTTTTTT
>NA|NA|TRBV11-2|TRBJ1-2
CASSLLGSAISNYGYTF
TGTGCCAGCAGCTTACTGGGCAGCGCCATTTCTAACTATGGCTACACCTTC
>TRBD1|many|TRBV29-1|TRBJ1-5
CSATGTGGYNQPQHF
TGCAGCGCCACCGGGACAGGGGGCTACAATCAGCCCCAGCATTTT
>TRBD2|many|TRBV20-1|TRBJ2-2
CSARDQGAGGNTGELFF
TGCAGTGCTAGAGATCAGGGAGCGGGAGGGAACACCGGGGAGCTGTTTTTT
>TRBD1|many|TRBV20-1|TRBJ1-1
CSVRQGSMNTEAFF
TGCAGTGTTCGACAGGGGTCGATGAACACTGAAGCTTTCTTT
>NA|NA|TRBV11-2|TRBJ1-1
CASSLVTAGEAFF
TGTGCCAGCAGCTTAGTAACCGCGGGAGAAGCTTTCTTT
>NA|many|TRBV18|TRBJ2-5
CASSRASRETQYF
TGTGCCAGCTCCCGGGCTTCGAGAGAGACCCAGTACTTC
>NA|many|TRBV30|TRBJ1-6
CAWSVQGASPLHF
TGTGCCTGGAGTGTACAAGGAGCCTCACCCCTCCACTTT
>NA|many|TRBV15|TRBJ1-1
CATSSLTGRNTEAFF
TGTGCCACCAGCAGCCTCACAGGGAGGAACACTGAAGCTTTCTTT
>NA|NA|TRBV15|TRBJ1-5
CATSRSVNQPQHF
TGTGCCACCAGCCGCAGCGTCAATCAGCCCCAGCATTTT
>NA|NA|TRBV4-1|TRBJ2-7
CASSQLVGVEQYF
TGCGCCAGCAGCCAACTCGTGGGGGTCGAGCAGTACTTC
>TRBD1|many|TRBV5-1|TRBJ2-7
CASRSGTGIYEQYF
TGCGCCAGCAGGTCCGGGACAGGAATCTACGAGCAGTACTTC
>NA|NA|TRBV15|TRBJ1-5
CATTSGGQPQHF
TGTGCCACCACAAGCGGGGGTCAGCCCCAGCATTTT
>NA|many|TRBV19|TRBJ1-2
CASSYQVYGYTF
TGTGCCAGTAGTTACCAGGTCTATGGCTACACCTTC
>NA|many|TRBV29-1|TRBJ1-2
CSVNGGSRSYGYTF
TGCAGCGTCAACGGCGGGTCACGGAGCTATGGCTACACCTTC
>NA|many|TRBV20-1|TRBJ1-5
CSARGTTNQPQHF
TGCAGTGCGAGAGGGACAACTAATCAGCCCCAGCATTTT
>NA|many|TRBV2|TRBJ1-6
CAIRESLNSPLHF
TGTGCCATACGGGAGTCCCTTAATTCACCCCTCCACTTT
>NA|NA|TRBV7-2|TRBJ2-7
CASSWRSSYEQYF
TGTGCCAGCTCTTGGCGGAGCTCCTACGAGCAGTACTTC
>NA|many|TRBV5-1|TRBJ2-5
CASSAAGRLETQYF
TGCGCCAGCAGCGCCGCTGGGAGACTTGAGACCCAGTACTTC